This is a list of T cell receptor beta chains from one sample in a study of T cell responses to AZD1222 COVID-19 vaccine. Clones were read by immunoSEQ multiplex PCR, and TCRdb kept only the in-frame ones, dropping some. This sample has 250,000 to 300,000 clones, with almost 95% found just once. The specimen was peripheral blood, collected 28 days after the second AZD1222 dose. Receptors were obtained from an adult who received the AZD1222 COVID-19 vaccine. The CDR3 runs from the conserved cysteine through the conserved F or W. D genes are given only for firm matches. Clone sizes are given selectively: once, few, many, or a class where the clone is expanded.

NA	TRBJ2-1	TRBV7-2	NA	CASSSPSREQFF	TGTGCCAGCAGCTCCCCCTCACGAGAGCAGTTCTTC
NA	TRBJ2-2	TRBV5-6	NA	CASTGPDTGELFF	TGTGCCAGCACCGGACCGGACACCGGGGAGCTGTTTTTT
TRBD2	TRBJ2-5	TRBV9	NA	CASSVSLAGQNGETQYF	TGTGCCAGCAGCGTTTCGCTAGCGGGGCAGAATGGAGAGACCCAGTACTTC
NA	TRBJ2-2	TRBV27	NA	CASSPRAGELFF	TGTGCCAGCAGTCCGAGGGCCGGGGAGCTGTTTTTT
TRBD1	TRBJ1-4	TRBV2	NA	CASDPGQGVEKLFF	TGTGCCAGCGACCCGGGACAGGGGGTTGAAAAACTGTTTTTT
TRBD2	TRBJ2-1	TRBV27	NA	CASSLLAGGPYEQFF	TGTGCCAGCAGTTTACTAGCGGGAGGGCCGTATGAGCAGTTCTTC
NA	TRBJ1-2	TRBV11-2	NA	CASSLGSYGYTF	TGTGCCAGCAGCTTAGGTTCTTATGGCTACACCTTC
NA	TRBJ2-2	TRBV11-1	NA	CASSLGLTTGELFF	TGTGCCAGCAGCTTGGGCCTAACGACCGGGGAGCTGTTTTTT
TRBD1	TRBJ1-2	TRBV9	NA	CASSAGGGGYTF	TGTGCCAGCAGCGCAGGGGGTGGAGGCTACACCTTC
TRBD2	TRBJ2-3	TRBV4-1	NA	CASSLRGESSADTQYF	TGCGCCAGCAGCCTCCGGGGGGAGAGCAGTGCAGATACGCAGTATTTT
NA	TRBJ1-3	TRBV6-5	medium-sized	CACSRGSGNTIYF	TGTGCCTGCAGCCGGGGCTCTGGAAACACCATATATTTT
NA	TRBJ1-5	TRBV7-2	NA	CASSLVASSQPQHF	TGTGCCAGCAGCTTAGTGGCCAGTTCACAGCCCCAGCATTTT
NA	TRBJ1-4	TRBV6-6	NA	CASSYRTRTLNEKLFF	TGTGCCAGCAGTTACCGGACACGAACCCTGAATGAAAAACTGTTTTTT
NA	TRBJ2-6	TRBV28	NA	CASKPGPPRGGANVLTF	TGTGCCAGCAAACCGGGGCCCCCACGTGGCGGGGCCAACGTCCTGACTTTC
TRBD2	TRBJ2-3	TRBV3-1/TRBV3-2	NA	CASSHPAAGGRTDTQYF	TGTGCCAGCAGCCACCCCGCGGCGGGGGGCCGGACAGATACGCAGTATTTT
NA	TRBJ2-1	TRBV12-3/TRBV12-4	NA	CASSLAPAEQFF	TGTGCCAGCAGTTTAGCGCCGGCTGAGCAGTTCTTC
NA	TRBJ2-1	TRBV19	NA	CASSMIPLGEQFF	TGTGCCAGTAGTATGATTCCTTTGGGAGAGCAGTTCTTC
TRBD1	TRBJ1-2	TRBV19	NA	CASSTTDRPFYGYTF	TGTGCCAGTAGTACTACGGACAGGCCCTTCTATGGCTACACCTTC
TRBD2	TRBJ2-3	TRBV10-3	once	CAATAAGGDTQYF	TGTGCCGCCACGGCAGCGGGAGGTGATACGCAGTATTTT
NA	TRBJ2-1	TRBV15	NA	CATSREYSDEQFF	TGTGCCACCAGCCGGGAGTATAGTGATGAGCAGTTCTTC
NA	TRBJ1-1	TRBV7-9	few	CASSLWGSPEAFF	TGTGCCAGCAGCTTATGGGGAAGCCCTGAAGCTTTCTTT
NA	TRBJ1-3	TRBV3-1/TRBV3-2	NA	CASSQSLRQNTIYF	TGTGCCAGCAGCCAATCACTGCGGCAAAACACCATATATTTT
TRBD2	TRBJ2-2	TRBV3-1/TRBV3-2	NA	CASSQRGGANTGELFF	TGTGCCAGCAGCCAACGGGGGGGGGCGAACACCGGGGAGCTGTTTTTT
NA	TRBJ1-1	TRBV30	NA	CAWSVGRTGGAFF	TGTGCCTGGAGTGTAGGCAGGACTGGGGGAGCTTTCTTT
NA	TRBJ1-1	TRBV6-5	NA	CASSYSEGAEAFF	TGTGCCAGCAGTTACTCGGAAGGGGCTGAAGCTTTCTTT
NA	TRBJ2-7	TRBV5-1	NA	CASSLVARGSYEQYF	TGCGCCAGCAGCTTGGTAGCCAGGGGTTCCTACGAGCAGTACTTC
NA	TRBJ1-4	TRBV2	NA	CASSPPRAYNEKLFF	TGTGCCAGCAGCCCCCCGAGGGCTTACAATGAAAAACTGTTTTTT
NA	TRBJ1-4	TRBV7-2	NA	CASSLEVDEKLFF	TGTGCCAGCAGCTTAGAGGTCGATGAAAAACTGTTTTTT
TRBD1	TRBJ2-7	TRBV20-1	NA	CSASDRDEQYF	TGCAGTGCTAGCGACAGGGACGAGCAGTACTTC
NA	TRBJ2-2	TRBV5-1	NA	CASSLDAPETGELFF	TGCGCCAGCAGCTTGGACGCCCCCGAGACCGGGGAGCTGTTTTTT
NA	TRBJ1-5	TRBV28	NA	CASSLLQDYQPQHF	TGTGCCAGCAGTTTACTCCAGGATTATCAGCCCCAGCATTTT
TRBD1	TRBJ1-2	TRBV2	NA	CASSESDRGTYGYTF	TGTGCCAGCAGTGAATCGGACAGGGGTACCTATGGCTACACCTTC
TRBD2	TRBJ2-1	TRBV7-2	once	CASSFGRGGLNEQFF	TGTGCCAGCAGCTTCGGGCGGGGGGGCCTCAATGAGCAGTTCTTC
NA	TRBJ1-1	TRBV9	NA	CASSPAVNTEAFF	TGTGCCAGCAGCCCCGCGGTGAACACTGAAGCTTTCTTT
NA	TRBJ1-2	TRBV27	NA	CASSLAGNYGYTF	TGTGCCAGCAGTTTAGCGGGGAACTATGGCTACACCTTC
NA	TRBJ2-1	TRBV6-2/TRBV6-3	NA	CASSFTYNEQFF	TGTGCCAGCAGTTTTACATACAATGAGCAGTTCTTC
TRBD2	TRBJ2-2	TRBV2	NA	CASSERTSRTGELFF	TGTGCCAGCAGTGAACGGACTAGTAGAACCGGGGAGCTGTTTTTT
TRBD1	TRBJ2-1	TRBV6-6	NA	CASSYGDRGQVF	TGTGCCAGCAGTTACGGGGACAGGGGGCAGGTCTTC
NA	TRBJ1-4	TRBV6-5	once	CASSSDRFNEKLFF	TGTGCCAGCAGCTCCGACAGGTTCAATGAAAAACTGTTTTTT
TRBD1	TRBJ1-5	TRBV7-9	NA	CASSLGGTGGQPQHF	TGTGCCAGCAGCTTAGGCGGGACAGGGGGCCAGCCCCAGCATTTT